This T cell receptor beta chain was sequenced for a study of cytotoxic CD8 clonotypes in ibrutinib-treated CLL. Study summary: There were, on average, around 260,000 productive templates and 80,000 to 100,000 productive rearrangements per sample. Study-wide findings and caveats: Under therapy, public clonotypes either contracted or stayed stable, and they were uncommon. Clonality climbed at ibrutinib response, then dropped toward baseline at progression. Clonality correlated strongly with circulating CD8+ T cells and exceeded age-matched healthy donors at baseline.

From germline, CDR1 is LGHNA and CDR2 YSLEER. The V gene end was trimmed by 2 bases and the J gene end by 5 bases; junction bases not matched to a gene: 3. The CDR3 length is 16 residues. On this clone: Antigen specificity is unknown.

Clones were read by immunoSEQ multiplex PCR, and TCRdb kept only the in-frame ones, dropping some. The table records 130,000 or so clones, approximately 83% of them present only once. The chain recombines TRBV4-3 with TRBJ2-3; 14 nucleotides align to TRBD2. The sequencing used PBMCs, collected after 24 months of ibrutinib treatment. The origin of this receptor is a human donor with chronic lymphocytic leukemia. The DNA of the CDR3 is TGCGCCAGCAGCCAATCCGGACTAGCGGGAGGAGATACGCAGTATTTT. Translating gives CASSQSGLAGGDTQYF.